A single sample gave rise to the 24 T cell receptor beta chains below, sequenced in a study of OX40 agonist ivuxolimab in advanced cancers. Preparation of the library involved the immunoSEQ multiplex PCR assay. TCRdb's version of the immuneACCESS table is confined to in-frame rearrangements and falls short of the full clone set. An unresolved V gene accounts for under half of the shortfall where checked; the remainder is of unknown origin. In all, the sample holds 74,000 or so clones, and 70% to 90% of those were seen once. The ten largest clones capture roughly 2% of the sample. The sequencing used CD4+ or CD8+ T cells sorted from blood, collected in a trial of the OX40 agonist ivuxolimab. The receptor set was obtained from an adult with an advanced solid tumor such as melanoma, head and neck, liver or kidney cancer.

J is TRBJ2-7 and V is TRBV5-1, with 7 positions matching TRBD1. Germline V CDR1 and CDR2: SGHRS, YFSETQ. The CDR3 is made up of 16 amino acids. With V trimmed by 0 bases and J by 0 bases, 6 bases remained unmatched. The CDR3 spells CASSLEGAGGSYEQYF. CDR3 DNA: TGCGCCAGCAGCTTGGAAGGGGCAGGGGGCTCCTACGAGCAGTACTTC.

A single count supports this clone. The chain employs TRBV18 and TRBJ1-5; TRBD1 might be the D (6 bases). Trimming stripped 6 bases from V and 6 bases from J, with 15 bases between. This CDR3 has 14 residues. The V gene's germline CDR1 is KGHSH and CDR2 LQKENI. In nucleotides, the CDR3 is TGTGCCAGCTCTCGGGAGGGGGACGGTCAGCCCCAGCATTTT. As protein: CASSREGDGQPQHF.

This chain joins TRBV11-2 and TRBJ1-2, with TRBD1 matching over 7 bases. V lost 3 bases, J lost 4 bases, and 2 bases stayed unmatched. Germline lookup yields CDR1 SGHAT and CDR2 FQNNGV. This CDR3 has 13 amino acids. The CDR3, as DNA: TGTGCCAGCAGCTTGGGACAGATCTATGGCTACACCTTC. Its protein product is CASSLGQIYGYTF.

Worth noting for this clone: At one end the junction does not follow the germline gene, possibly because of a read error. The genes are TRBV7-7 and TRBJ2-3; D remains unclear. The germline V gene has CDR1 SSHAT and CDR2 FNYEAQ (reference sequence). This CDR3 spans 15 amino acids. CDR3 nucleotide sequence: TGTGCTAGCAGCCCGGGCTCTCATAGCACAGATACGCAGTATTTT. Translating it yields CASSPGSHSTDTQYF. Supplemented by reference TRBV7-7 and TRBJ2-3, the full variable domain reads GAGVSQSPRYKVTKRGQDVTLRCDPISSHATLYWYQQALGQGPEFLTYFNYEAQPDKSGLPSDRFSAERPEGSISTLTIQRTEQRDSAMYRCASSPGSHSTDTQYFGPGTRLTVL.

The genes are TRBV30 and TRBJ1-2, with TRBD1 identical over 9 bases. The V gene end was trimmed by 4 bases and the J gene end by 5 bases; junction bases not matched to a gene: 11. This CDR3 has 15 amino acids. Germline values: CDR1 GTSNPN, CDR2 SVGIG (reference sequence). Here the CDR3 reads CAWTPPGQGGYGYTF. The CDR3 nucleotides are TGTGCCTGGACTCCTCCGGGACAGGGAGGGTATGGCTACACCTTC. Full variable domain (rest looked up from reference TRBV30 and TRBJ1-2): SQTIHQWPATLVQPVGSPLSLECTVEGTSNPNLYWYRQAAGRGLQLLFYSVGIGQISSEVPQNLSASRPQDRQFILSSKKLLLSDSGFYLCAWTPPGQGGYGYTFGSGTRLTVV.

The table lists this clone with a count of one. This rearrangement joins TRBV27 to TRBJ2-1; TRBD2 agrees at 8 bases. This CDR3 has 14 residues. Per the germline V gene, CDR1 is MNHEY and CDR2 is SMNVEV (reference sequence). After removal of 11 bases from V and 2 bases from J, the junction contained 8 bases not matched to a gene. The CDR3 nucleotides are TGTGCCGTCTCCAAAGCGGGAGCCTACAATGAGCAGTTCTTC. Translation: CAVSKAGAYNEQFF.

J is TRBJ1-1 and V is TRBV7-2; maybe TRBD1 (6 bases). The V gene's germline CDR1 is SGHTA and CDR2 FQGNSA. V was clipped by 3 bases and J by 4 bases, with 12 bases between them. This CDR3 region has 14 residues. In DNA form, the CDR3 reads TGTGCCAGCAGCTTCCGGGACATGGGCACTGAAGCTTTCTTT. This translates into CASSFRDMGTEAFF. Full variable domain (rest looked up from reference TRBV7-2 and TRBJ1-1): GAGVSQSPSNKVTEKGKDVELRCDPISGHTALYWYRQSLGQGLEFLIYFQGNSAPDKSGLPSDRFSAERTGGSVSTLTIQRTQQEDSAVYLCASSFRDMGTEAFFGQGTRLTVV.

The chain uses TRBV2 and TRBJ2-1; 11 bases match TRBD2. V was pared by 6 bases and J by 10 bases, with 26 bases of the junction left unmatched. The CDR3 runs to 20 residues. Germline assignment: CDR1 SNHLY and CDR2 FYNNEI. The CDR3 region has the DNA TGTGCCAGCAGCCTATCCGCCGGGACTAGCGGAGGGAGCTTGATCTCCGAGCAGTTCTTC. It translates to CASSLSAGTSGGSLISEQFF. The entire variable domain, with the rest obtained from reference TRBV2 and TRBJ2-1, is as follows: EPEVTQTPSHQVTQMGQEVILRCVPISNHLYFYWYRQILGQKVEFLVSFYNNEISEKSEIFDDQFSVERPDGSNFTLKIRSTKLEDSAMYFCASSLSAGTSGGSLISEQFFGPGTRLTVL.

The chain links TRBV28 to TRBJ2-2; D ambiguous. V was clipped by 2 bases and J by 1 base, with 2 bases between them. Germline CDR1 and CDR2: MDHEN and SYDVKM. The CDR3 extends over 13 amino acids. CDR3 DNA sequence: TGTGCCAGCAGTTTACAGAACACCGGGGAGCTGTTTTTT. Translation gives CASSLQNTGELFF.

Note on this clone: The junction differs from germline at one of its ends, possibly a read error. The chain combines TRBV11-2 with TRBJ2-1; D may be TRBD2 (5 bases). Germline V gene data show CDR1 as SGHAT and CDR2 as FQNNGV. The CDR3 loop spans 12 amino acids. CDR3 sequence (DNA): TGTGCCAGCAGTTATGGTCGGGGAAGATTAGTCTTC. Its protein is CASSYGRGRLVF.

CDR3 DNA sequence: TGTGCCAGCAGCCAAGACAGAACTCTTAATGAAAAACTGTTTTTT. Residues: CASSQDRTLNEKLFF. The V and J genes are TRBV4-2 and TRBJ1-4; D is ambiguous. The CDR3 runs 15 residues. Germline V gene sequence: CDR1 LGHNA, CDR2 YNFKEQ. V shed 0 bases and J shed 4 bases, with 9 bases lying between them.

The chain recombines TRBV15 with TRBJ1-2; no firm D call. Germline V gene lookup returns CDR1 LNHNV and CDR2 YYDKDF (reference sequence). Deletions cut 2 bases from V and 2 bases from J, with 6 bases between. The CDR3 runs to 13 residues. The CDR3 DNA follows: TGTGCCACCAGCAGAAACACGAACTATGGCTACACCTTC. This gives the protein CATSRNTNYGYTF. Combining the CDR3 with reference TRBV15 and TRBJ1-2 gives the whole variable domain DAMVIQNPRYQVTQFGKPVTLSCSQTLNHNVMYWYQQKSSQAPKLLFHYYDKDFNNEADTPDNFQSRRPNTSFCFLDIRSPGLGDTAMYLCATSRNTNYGYTFGSGTRLTVV.

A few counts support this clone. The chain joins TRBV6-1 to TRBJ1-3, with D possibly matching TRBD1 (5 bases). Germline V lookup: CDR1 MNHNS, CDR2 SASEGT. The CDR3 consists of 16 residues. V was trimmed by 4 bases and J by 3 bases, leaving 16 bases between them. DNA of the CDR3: TGTGCCAGCAGTGGGGGTCCAGGGTACGGTGGAAACACCATATATTTT. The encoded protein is CASSGGPGYGGNTIYF.

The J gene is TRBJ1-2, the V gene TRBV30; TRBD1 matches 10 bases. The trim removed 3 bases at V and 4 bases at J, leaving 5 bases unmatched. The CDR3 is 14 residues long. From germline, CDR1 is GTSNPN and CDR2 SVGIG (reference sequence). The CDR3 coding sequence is TGTGCCTGGAGGGGCCGGGACAGGGGCTATGGCTACACCTTC. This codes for CAWRGRDRGYGYTF.

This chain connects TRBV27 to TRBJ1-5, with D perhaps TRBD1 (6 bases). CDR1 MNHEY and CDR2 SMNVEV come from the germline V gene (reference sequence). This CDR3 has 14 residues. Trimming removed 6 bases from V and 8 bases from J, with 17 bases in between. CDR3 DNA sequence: TGTGCCAGCAGGATGACAGGCCAAATGGAGCCCCAGCATTTT. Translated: CASRMTGQMEPQHF.

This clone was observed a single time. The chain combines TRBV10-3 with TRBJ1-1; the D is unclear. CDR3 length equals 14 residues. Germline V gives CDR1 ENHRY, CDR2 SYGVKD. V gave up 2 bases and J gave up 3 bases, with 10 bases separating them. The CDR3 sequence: CAISEQSADTEAFF. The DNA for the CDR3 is TGTGCCATCAGTGAGCAAAGTGCGGACACTGAAGCTTTCTTT.

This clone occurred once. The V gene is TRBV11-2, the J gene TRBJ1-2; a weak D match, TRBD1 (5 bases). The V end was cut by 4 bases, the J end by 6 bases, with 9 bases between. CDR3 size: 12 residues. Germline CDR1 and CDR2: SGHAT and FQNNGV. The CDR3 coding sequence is TGTGCCAGCAGCTCAGAAGGGGATGGCTACACCTTC. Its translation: CASSSEGDGYTF. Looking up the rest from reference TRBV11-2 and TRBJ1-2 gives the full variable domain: EAGVAQSPRYKIIEKRQSVAFWCNPISGHATLYWYQQILGQGPKLLIQFQNNGVVDDSQLPKDRFSAERLKGVDSTLKIQPAKLEDSAVYLCASSSEGDGYTFGSGTRLTVV.

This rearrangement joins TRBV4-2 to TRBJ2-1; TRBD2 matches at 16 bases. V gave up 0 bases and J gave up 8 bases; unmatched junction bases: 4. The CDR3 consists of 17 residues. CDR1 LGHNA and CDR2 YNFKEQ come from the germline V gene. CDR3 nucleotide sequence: TGTGCCAGCAGCCAAGAGGGACTAGCGGGAGGGCCCGATGAGCAGTTCTTC. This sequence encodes CASSQEGLAGGPDEQFF.

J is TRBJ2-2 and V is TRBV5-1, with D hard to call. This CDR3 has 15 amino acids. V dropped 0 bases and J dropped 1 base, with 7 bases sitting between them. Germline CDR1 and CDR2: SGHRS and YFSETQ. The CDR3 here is CASSLDYQNTGELFF. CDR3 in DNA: TGCGCCAGCAGCTTGGACTACCAGAACACCGGGGAGCTGTTTTTT.

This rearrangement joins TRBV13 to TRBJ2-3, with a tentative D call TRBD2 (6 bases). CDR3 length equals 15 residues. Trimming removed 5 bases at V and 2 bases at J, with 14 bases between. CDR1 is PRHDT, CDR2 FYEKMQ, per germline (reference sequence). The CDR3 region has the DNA TGTGCCAGCAGCCCCCGGGACTGGTACACAGATACGCAGTATTTT. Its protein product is CASSPRDWYTDTQYF.

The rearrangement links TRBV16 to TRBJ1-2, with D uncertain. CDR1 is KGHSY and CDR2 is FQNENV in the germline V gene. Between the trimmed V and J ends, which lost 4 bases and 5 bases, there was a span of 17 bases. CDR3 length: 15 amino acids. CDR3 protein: CASSRSPGSYYGYTF. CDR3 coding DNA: TGTGCCAGCAGCCGGAGCCCGGGTTCGTATTATGGCTACACCTTC.

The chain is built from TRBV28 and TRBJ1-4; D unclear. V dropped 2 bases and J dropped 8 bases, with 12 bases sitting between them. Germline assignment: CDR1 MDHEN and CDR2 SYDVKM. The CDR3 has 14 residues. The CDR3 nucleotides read TGTGCCAGCAGTTTACCGGGCACGGAGGAAAAACTGTTTTTT. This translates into CASSLPGTEEKLFF.

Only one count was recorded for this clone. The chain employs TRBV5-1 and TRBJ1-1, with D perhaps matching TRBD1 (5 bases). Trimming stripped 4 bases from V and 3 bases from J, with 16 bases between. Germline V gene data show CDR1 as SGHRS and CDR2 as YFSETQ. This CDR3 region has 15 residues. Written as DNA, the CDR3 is TGCGCCAGCAGCCTAAGTAGGGACCCGTACACTGAAGCTTTCTTT. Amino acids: CASSLSRDPYTEAFF.

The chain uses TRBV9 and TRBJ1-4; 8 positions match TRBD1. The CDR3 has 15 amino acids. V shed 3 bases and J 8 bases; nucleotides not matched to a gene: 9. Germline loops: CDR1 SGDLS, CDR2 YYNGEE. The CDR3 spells CASSEDRGGREKLFF. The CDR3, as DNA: TGTGCCAGCAGCGAAGACAGGGGAGGTCGGGAAAAACTGTTTTTT.